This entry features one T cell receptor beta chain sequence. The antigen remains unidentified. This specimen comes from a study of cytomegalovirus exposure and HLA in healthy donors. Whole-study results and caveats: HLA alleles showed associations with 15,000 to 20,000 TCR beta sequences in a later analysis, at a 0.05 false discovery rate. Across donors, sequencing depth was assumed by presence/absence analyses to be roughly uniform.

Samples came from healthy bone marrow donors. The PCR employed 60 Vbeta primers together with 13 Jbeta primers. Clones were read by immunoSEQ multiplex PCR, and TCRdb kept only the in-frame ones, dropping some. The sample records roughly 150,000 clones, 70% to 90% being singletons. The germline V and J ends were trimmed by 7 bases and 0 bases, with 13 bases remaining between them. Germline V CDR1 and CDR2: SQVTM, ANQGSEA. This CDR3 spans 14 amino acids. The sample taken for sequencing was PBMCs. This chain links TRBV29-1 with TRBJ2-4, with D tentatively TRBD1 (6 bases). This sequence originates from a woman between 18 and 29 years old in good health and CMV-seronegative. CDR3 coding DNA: TGCAGCGCATTGGACAGTTTAGCCAAAAACATTCAGTACTTC. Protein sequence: CSALDSLAKNIQYF.